This is a list of T cell receptor beta chains from one sample in a study of response to subunit inactivated influenza vaccine. TCRdb fed the RT-PCR reads into MiXCR, producing one record per CDR3 protein. The table shows more than 600,000 distinct CDR3 sequences, with 18% occurring only once. The input for sequencing was PBMCs from blood, taken 5 to 6 days after vaccination. These receptors were obtained from a man in his forties or fifties who received an inactivated influenza vaccine. Both conserved end residues are part of each CDR3. D genes are given only for firm matches. Not every row has a clone size; where given, it reads once, few, many or a size class.

j_call: TRBJ2-2; clone_size: -; v_call: TRBV20-1; d_call: TRBD1; cdr3_nt: TGCAGTGCTATTCCAAGGACAGGGAACACCGGGGAGCTGTTTTTT; cdr3_aa: CSAIPRTGNTGELFF
j_call: TRBJ1-2; clone_size: -; v_call: TRBV7-2; d_call: TRBD1; cdr3_nt: TGTGCCAGCAGCTGGGGACAGATCTATGGCTACACCTTC; cdr3_aa: CASSWGQIYGYTF
j_call: TRBJ2-3; clone_size: -; v_call: TRBV4-3; d_call: -; cdr3_nt: TGCGCCAGCAGCCAAGATCGGACGTCAGATACGCAGTATTTT; cdr3_aa: CASSQDRTSDTQYF
j_call: TRBJ2-2; clone_size: -; v_call: TRBV7-9; d_call: -; cdr3_nt: TGTGCCAGCAGCTTAGTACGGTCGAACACCGGGGAGCTGTTTTTT; cdr3_aa: CASSLVRSNTGELFF
j_call: TRBJ2-6; clone_size: once; v_call: TRBV28; d_call: TRBD1; cdr3_nt: TGTGCCAGCAGTTCGGGACAGGGGGAAGCTGGGGCCAACGTCCTGACTTTC; cdr3_aa: CASSSGQGEAGANVLTF
j_call: TRBJ1-2; clone_size: few; v_call: TRBV20-1; d_call: -; cdr3_nt: TGCAGTGTCCCCGCGGCGGGGTCGGTTGGCTACACCTTC; cdr3_aa: CSVPAAGSVGYTF
j_call: TRBJ2-7; clone_size: few; v_call: TRBV27; d_call: TRBD1; cdr3_nt: TGTGCCAGTGACCGGGACAGGGCCTACGAGCAGTACTTC; cdr3_aa: CASDRDRAYEQYF
j_call: TRBJ2-1; clone_size: -; v_call: TRBV5-4; d_call: TRBD2; cdr3_nt: TGTGCCAGCAGCTTGTTGGGGCTAGCGGGGGTGAATGAGCAGTTCTTC; cdr3_aa: CASSLLGLAGVNEQFF
j_call: TRBJ2-7; clone_size: few; v_call: TRBV20-1; d_call: TRBD1; cdr3_nt: TGCAGTGCACAACAGGGGGCTATCCCCTACGAGCAGTACTTC; cdr3_aa: CSAQQGAIPYEQYF
j_call: TRBJ1-2; clone_size: few; v_call: TRBV29-1; d_call: -; cdr3_nt: TGCAGCGTCGGCCCAACAGTTAGGGGCTACACCTTC; cdr3_aa: CSVGPTVRGYTF
j_call: TRBJ2-7; clone_size: -; v_call: TRBV6-5; d_call: TRBD2; cdr3_nt: TGTGCCAGCAGTTCAGCGGGGGAAATCTCCTACGAGCAGTACTTC; cdr3_aa: CASSSAGEISYEQYF
j_call: TRBJ2-1; clone_size: few; v_call: TRBV20-1; d_call: -; cdr3_nt: TGCAGTACCATGGGATTCAATGAGCAGTTCTTC; cdr3_aa: CSTMGFNEQFF
j_call: TRBJ2-3; clone_size: few; v_call: TRBV7-2; d_call: TRBD2; cdr3_nt: TGTGCCAGCAGCTTAAGGGGTAGCGGGGGGAGGCACACGCAGTATTTT; cdr3_aa: CASSLRGSGGRHTQYF
j_call: TRBJ2-3; clone_size: -; v_call: TRBV10-3; d_call: -; cdr3_nt: TGTGCCATCAGTGTCCAGCTCACAGATACGCAGTATTTT; cdr3_aa: CAISVQLTDTQYF
j_call: TRBJ2-1; clone_size: -; v_call: TRBV7-2; d_call: TRBD2; cdr3_nt: TGTGCCAGCAGGGGTACTAGCGGGAGGTTGGCTGAGCAGTTCTTC; cdr3_aa: CASRGTSGRLAEQFF
j_call: TRBJ1-2; clone_size: few; v_call: TRBV25-1; d_call: -; cdr3_nt: TGTGCCAGCAGTGAAGTTCAAGACTATGGCTACACCTTC; cdr3_aa: CASSEVQDYGYTF
j_call: TRBJ2-3; clone_size: many; v_call: TRBV20-1; d_call: TRBD1; cdr3_nt: TGCAGCGCCCGCGACAGGGGGGGCACAGATACGCAGTATTTT; cdr3_aa: CSARDRGGTDTQYF
j_call: TRBJ1-5; clone_size: many; v_call: TRBV6-5; d_call: TRBD1; cdr3_nt: TGTGCCAGCAGTTACTCCGGACAGGGGAGTCAGCCCCAGCATTTT; cdr3_aa: CASSYSGQGSQPQHF
j_call: TRBJ2-5; clone_size: few; v_call: TRBV5-1; d_call: -; cdr3_nt: TGCGCCAGCAGCTTGTCTCCAGGAGAGACCCAGTACTTC; cdr3_aa: CASSLSPGETQYF
j_call: TRBJ2-7; clone_size: -; v_call: TRBV20-1; d_call: TRBD1; cdr3_nt: TGCAGTGCTACGCGACAGGGTTCGCGGTACGAGCAGTACTTC; cdr3_aa: CSATRQGSRYEQYF
j_call: TRBJ2-7; clone_size: few; v_call: TRBV6-5; d_call: TRBD1; cdr3_nt: TGTGCCAGCAGTTCCAAAACCGGGACAGGGCTATTCGAGCAGTACTTC; cdr3_aa: CASSSKTGTGLFEQYF
j_call: TRBJ2-2; clone_size: -; v_call: TRBV10-3; d_call: -; cdr3_nt: TGTGCCATCACCGGGACCATCACCGGGGAGCTGTTTTTT; cdr3_aa: CAITGTITGELFF
j_call: TRBJ2-3; clone_size: few; v_call: TRBV10-3; d_call: TRBD2; cdr3_nt: TGTGCCATCACAAATACTAGCGGGGGGGCCGGAGGCACAGATACGCAGTATTTT; cdr3_aa: CAITNTSGGAGGTDTQYF
j_call: TRBJ2-2; clone_size: many; v_call: TRBV6-1; d_call: -; cdr3_nt: TGTGCCAGCAGTAGCCCGCAGGGTGACACCGGGGAGCTGTTTTTT; cdr3_aa: CASSSPQGDTGELFF
j_call: TRBJ2-7; clone_size: -; v_call: TRBV20-1; d_call: -; cdr3_nt: TGCAGTGCTAGAGATCGACAGGTCCGCTCCTACGAGCAGTACTTC; cdr3_aa: CSARDRQVRSYEQYF
j_call: TRBJ2-2; clone_size: -; v_call: TRBV7-3; d_call: -; cdr3_nt: TGTGCCACAGGGACAGGGGGTACTAGCGGGAGCACCGGGGAGCTGTTTTTT; cdr3_aa: CATGTGGTSGSTGELFF
j_call: TRBJ1-6; clone_size: -; v_call: TRBV12-3/TRBV12-4; d_call: -; cdr3_nt: TGTGCCAGCAGTTTAGCGGGGTTCGTCTATAATTCACCCCTCCACTTT; cdr3_aa: CASSLAGFVYNSPLHF
j_call: TRBJ2-1; clone_size: -; v_call: TRBV4-3; d_call: -; cdr3_nt: TGCGCCAGCAGCCGAGAGGGGGGTGGGGTAATGGCCGGGCAGTTCTTC; cdr3_aa: CASSREGGGVMAGQFF
j_call: TRBJ2-3; clone_size: -; v_call: TRBV7-8; d_call: -; cdr3_nt: TGTGCCAGCAGCTTGGCGCAGGGAGTAGGCACAGATACGCAGTATTTT; cdr3_aa: CASSLAQGVGTDTQYF
j_call: TRBJ2-1; clone_size: few; v_call: TRBV7-2; d_call: TRBD2; cdr3_nt: TGTGCCAGCAGCTTGGAACCACTAGCGGATGAGCAGTTCTTC; cdr3_aa: CASSLEPLADEQFF
j_call: TRBJ2-1; clone_size: -; v_call: TRBV4-1; d_call: -; cdr3_nt: TGCGCCAGCAGCCAAGTATGGAAAAACAATGAGCAGTTCTTC; cdr3_aa: CASSQVWKNNEQFF
j_call: TRBJ2-5; clone_size: once; v_call: TRBV7-2; d_call: -; cdr3_nt: TGTGCCAGCAGCTTAGGACCTAGAGCCCAAGAGACCCAGTACTTC; cdr3_aa: CASSLGPRAQETQYF
j_call: TRBJ2-1; clone_size: -; v_call: TRBV20-1; d_call: TRBD2; cdr3_nt: TGCAGTGCCATATCTCTAGCGGCCCCCTACAATGAGCAGTTCTTC; cdr3_aa: CSAISLAAPYNEQFF
j_call: TRBJ1-5; clone_size: many; v_call: TRBV28; d_call: TRBD1; cdr3_nt: TGTGCCAGCAGGGTTAACAGGGGTAGTATAAGTCATCAGCCCCAGCATTTT; cdr3_aa: CASRVNRGSISHQPQHF
j_call: TRBJ1-1; clone_size: -; v_call: TRBV6-1; d_call: -; cdr3_nt: TGTGCCAGCAGTCCGCCGTTTACGGACACTGAAGCTTTCTTT; cdr3_aa: CASSPPFTDTEAFF
j_call: TRBJ2-7; clone_size: -; v_call: TRBV15; d_call: TRBD2; cdr3_nt: TGTGCCACCAGCAATGGGACTAGACTCTACGAGCAGTACTTC; cdr3_aa: CATSNGTRLYEQYF
j_call: TRBJ2-2; clone_size: -; v_call: TRBV29-1; d_call: -; cdr3_nt: TGCAGCGTTGAAGATCCTCGGGGGGCTCAGCTGTTTTTT; cdr3_aa: CSVEDPRGAQLFF
j_call: TRBJ1-4; clone_size: many; v_call: TRBV27; d_call: TRBD1; cdr3_nt: TGTGCCAGCAGTTTATACGGGACAGGGGGCTTTGGACGTTACGCAACTAATGAAAAACTGTTTTTT; cdr3_aa: CASSLYGTGGFGRYATNEKLFF
j_call: TRBJ2-1; clone_size: few; v_call: TRBV6-6; d_call: -; cdr3_nt: TGTGCCAGCAGTTACTTTCCTAGCAATGAGCAGTTCTTC; cdr3_aa: CASSYFPSNEQFF
j_call: TRBJ2-1; clone_size: few; v_call: TRBV2; d_call: -; cdr3_nt: TGTGCCAGCAGTGAAGGGCGGGTATCCAATGAGCAGTTCTTC; cdr3_aa: CASSEGRVSNEQFF
j_call: TRBJ1-2; clone_size: many; v_call: TRBV7-2; d_call: -; cdr3_nt: TGTGCCAGCAGCTCCTCTAACTATGGCTACACCTTC; cdr3_aa: CASSSSNYGYTF
j_call: TRBJ2-1; clone_size: -; v_call: TRBV20-1; d_call: TRBD2; cdr3_nt: TGCAGTGCTATCTCGACTAGCGGGGGGCAGAGCTCCTACAATGAGCAGTTCTTC; cdr3_aa: CSAISTSGGQSSYNEQFF